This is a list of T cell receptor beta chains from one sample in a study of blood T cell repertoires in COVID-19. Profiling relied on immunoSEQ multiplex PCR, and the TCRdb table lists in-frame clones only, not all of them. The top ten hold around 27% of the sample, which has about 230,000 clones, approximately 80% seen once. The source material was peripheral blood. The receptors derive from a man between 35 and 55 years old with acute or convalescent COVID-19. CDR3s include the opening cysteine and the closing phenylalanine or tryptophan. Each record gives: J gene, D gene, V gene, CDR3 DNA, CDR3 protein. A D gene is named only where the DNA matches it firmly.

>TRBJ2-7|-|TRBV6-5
TGTGCCAGCAGTTACATGACAGGCGATCTCTACGAGCAGTACTTC
CASSYMTGDLYEQYF
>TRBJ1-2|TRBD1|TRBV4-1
TGCGCCAGCAGCCAAGAGCCCGGACAGGGGGCTCGGGGCTACACCTTC
CASSQEPGQGARGYTF
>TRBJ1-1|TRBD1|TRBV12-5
TGTGCTAGTGGTGGGACAGGAGCAATGAACACTGAAGCTTTCTTT
CASGGTGAMNTEAFF
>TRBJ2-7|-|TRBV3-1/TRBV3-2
TGTGCCAGCAGCCAAGAATCCCTGTCGGTCTACGAGCAGTACTTC
CASSQESLSVYEQYF
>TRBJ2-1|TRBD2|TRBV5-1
TGCGCCAGCAGCTTGGTCCTAGCGGGAGGGCCGGGTATCAATGAGCAGTTCTTC
CASSLVLAGGPGINEQFF
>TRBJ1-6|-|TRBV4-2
TGTGCCAGCAGCCAGTATAAGGGGCAGGGGTCACCCCTCCACTTT
CASSQYKGQGSPLHF
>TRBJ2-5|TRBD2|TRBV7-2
TGTGCCAGCAGTTATCTTAGCGGGTATCAAGAGACCCAGTACTTC
CASSYLSGYQETQYF
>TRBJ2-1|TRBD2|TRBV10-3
TGTGCCATCAGTGAGTCCCTTGGCGGGAGGGCCTCCAATGAGCAGTTCTTC
CAISESLGGRASNEQFF
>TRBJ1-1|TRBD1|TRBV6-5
TGTGCCAGCAGGGAGACAGGGGGTTACACTGAAGCTTTCTTT
CASRETGGYTEAFF
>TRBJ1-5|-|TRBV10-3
TGTGCCATCAGTACAGACAGAAGCAATCAGCCCCAGCATTTT
CAISTDRSNQPQHF
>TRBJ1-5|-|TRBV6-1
TGTGCCAGCAGTGAATTCTGGCCCCAGCATTTT
CASSEFWPQHF
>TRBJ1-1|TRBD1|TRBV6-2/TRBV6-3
TGTGCCAGCAGTTACTTCGGGACAGGGAATGCTGAAGCTTTCTTT
CASSYFGTGNAEAFF
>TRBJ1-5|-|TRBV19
TGTGCCAGTAGTGTACAGGCTAATCAGCCCCAGCATTTT
CASSVQANQPQHF
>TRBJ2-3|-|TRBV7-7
TGTGCCAGCAGCTTGGGCCCAGTGGGGAGCGCAGATACGCAGTATTTT
CASSLGPVGSADTQYF